The 21 T cell receptor beta chains in this list originate from one sample, sequenced in a study of PD-1 blockade in mismatch repair-deficient tumors. Libraries were prepared by immunoSEQ multiplex PCR; TCRdb keeps only in-frame clonotypes and omits some of them. Of fewer than 100,000 clones listed, over 70% are singletons. The sample consisted of peripheral blood, taken 12 weeks after starting pembrolizumab. The receptors originated from an adult with mismatch repair-deficient cancer.

V and J are TRBV19 and TRBJ2-7, with TRBD2 matching over 7 bases. Germline V gene sequence: CDR1 LNHDA, CDR2 SQIVND (reference sequence). This CDR3 has 14 amino acids. The J segment lost 6 bases and the V segment lost 3 bases, leaving 8 bases of the junction unmatched. The CDR3 is CASSILAEPSEQYF. Written as DNA, the CDR3 is TGTGCCAGTAGTATCCTAGCGGAACCCTCCGAGCAGTACTTC. Using reference TRBV19 and TRBJ2-7 for the parts outside the CDR3, the full variable domain is DGGITQSPKYLFRKEGQNVTLSCEQNLNHDAMYWYRQDPGQGLRLIYYSQIVNDFQKGDIAEGYSVSREKKESFPLTVTSAQKNPTAFYLCASSILAEPSEQYFGPGTRLTVT.

The chain carries TRBV5-1 and TRBJ1-2, with D possibly matching TRBD1 (5 bases). This CDR3 has 16 residues. The V and J ends lost 1 base and 3 bases respectively, with 16 bases between them. CDR1 and CDR2 from the germline V gene are SGHRS and YFSETQ. The CDR3 protein is CASSLKAGDSDYGYTF. CDR3 nucleotides: TGCGCCAGCAGCTTGAAGGCGGGCGACAGTGACTATGGCTACACCTTC.

The rearrangement links TRBV27 to TRBJ2-2; 8 bases agree with TRBD1. The CDR3 covers 15 residues. After removal of 5 bases from V and 4 bases from J, the junction contained 6 bases not matched to a gene. From germline, CDR1 is MNHEY and CDR2 SMNVEV (reference sequence). The CDR3 protein is CASSATGALTGELFF. CDR3 nucleotides: TGTGCCAGCAGTGCGACAGGGGCCCTCACCGGGGAGCTGTTTTTT.

The V and J genes are TRBV7-6 and TRBJ2-1, with D perhaps TRBD2 (6 bases). Per the germline V gene, CDR1 is SGHVS and CDR2 is FNYEAQ. This CDR3 is built from 15 residues. The V and J ends lost 1 base and 3 bases respectively, with 10 bases between them. The CDR3 loop reads CASSLEAGLYNEQFF. The DNA for the CDR3 is TGTGCCAGCAGCTTAGAAGCGGGCCTCTACAATGAGCAGTTCTTC.

The CDR3 spells CASSLDMDRTLFYGYTF. CDR3 DNA sequence: TGCGCCAGCAGCTTGGACATGGACAGAACCCTTTTCTATGGCTACACCTTC. The chain links TRBV5-1 to TRBJ1-2; possible D gene TRBD1, 6 bases. The CDR3 extends over 17 amino acids. Trimming removed 0 bases from V and 4 bases from J, with 19 bases in between. Germline values: CDR1 SGHRS, CDR2 YFSETQ.

The chain joins TRBV5-1 to TRBJ2-2, with 7 bases lining up with TRBD1. Germline CDR1 SGHRS, CDR2 YFSETQ. The CDR3 spans 14 residues. V lost 2 bases to trimming and J lost 3 bases; unmatched junction nucleotides: 1. CDR3 sequence (DNA): TGCGCCAGCAGCTTTCAGGGGGACACCGGGGAGCTGTTTTTT. This translates into CASSFQGDTGELFF.

This clone has just one count. This chain joins TRBV19 and TRBJ2-3; D not resolved. The CDR3 is 14 residues long. In germline, CDR1 is LNHDA, CDR2 SQIVND (reference sequence). With 5 bases removed from V and 0 bases from J, the gap between germline ends came to 9 bases. The CDR3, as DNA: TGTGCCAGTAGTCTCCCCTTTAGCACAGATACGCAGTATTTT. Translating gives CASSLPFSTDTQYF.

This chain uses TRBV7-2 with TRBJ2-7; D gene unclear. The CDR3 sequence is 14 residues long. The germline V gene encodes CDR1 SGHTA and CDR2 FQGNSA. Trimming took 0 bases from V and 0 from J, leaving 6 bases between them. Written as DNA, the CDR3 is TGTGCCAGCAGCTTAGCGGGGTTCTCCTACGAGCAGTACTTC. Translating gives CASSLAGFSYEQYF.

This clone has only one observation. The rearrangement links TRBV7-8 to TRBJ2-4; 9 bases map to TRBD1. The CDR3 length is 14 residues. Germline CDR1 SGHVS, CDR2 FQNEAQ. V trimming: 5 bases; J trimming: 7 bases; junction bases outside the gene matches: 6. The CDR3 reads CASSPGQGTNIQYF. Written as DNA, the CDR3 is TGTGCCAGCAGCCCAGGACAGGGGACTAACATTCAGTACTTC.

The V call is TRBV5-6, the J call TRBJ2-2; D is possibly TRBD2 (5 bases). Germline CDR1 reads SGHDT; CDR2 reads YYEEEE. V lost 3 bases to trimming and J lost 2 bases, with 11 bases between them. The CDR3 runs to 15 residues. CDR3 sequence (DNA): TGTGCCAGCAGCTATCCGAGCGGAAACACCGGGGAGCTGTTTTTT. The encoded protein is CASSYPSGNTGELFF. The entire variable domain, with the rest obtained from reference TRBV5-6 and TRBJ2-2, is as follows: DAGVTQSPTHLIKTRGQQVTLRCSPKSGHDTVSWYQQALGQGPQFIFQYYEEEERQRGNFPDRFSGHQFPNYSSELNVNALLLGDSALYLCASSYPSGNTGELFFGEGSRLTVL.

J is TRBJ2-1 and V is TRBV11-3; D gene uncertain. The V gene's germline CDR1 is SGHNT and CDR2 YENEEA. V was shortened by 1 base and J by 10 bases, with 14 bases between the two germline ends. CDR3 length equals 14 residues. CDR3 protein: CASSLGGINGEQFF. The CDR3 DNA reads TGTGCCAGCAGCTTAGGTGGGATAAATGGCGAGCAGTTCTTC. Full variable domain (missing parts from reference TRBV11-3 and TRBJ2-1): EAGVVQSPRYKIIEKKQPVAFWCNPISGHNTLYWYLQNLGQGPELLIRYENEEAVDDSQLPKDRFSAERLKGVDSTLKIQPAELGDSAVYLCASSLGGINGEQFFGPGTRLTVL.

The genes are TRBV5-4 and TRBJ2-5, with TRBD2 identical over 12 bases. In germline, CDR1 is SGHNT, CDR2 YYREEE (reference sequence). The CDR3 covers 16 residues. After removal of 4 bases from V and 2 bases from J, the junction contained 6 bases not matched to a gene. The DNA of the CDR3 is TGTGCCAGCAGCGCAGGACTAGCGGGGCGGCAAGAGACCCAGTACTTC. It codes for CASSAGLAGRQETQYF.

This clone was found a few times. Other DNA sequences from this sample encode an identical CDR3 as well. The J gene is TRBJ1-1, the V gene TRBV18; D is possibly TRBD1 (5 bases). The CDR3 runs to 13 residues. Trimming removed 6 bases from V and 1 base from J, with 9 bases in between. In germline, CDR1 is KGHSH, CDR2 LQKENI. In DNA form, the CDR3 reads TGTGCCAGCTCGCCAAGGGGGAACACTGAAGCTTTCTTT. Protein: CASSPRGNTEAFF.

This clone has just a few counts. The V and J genes are TRBV30 and TRBJ1-2, with a tentative D call TRBD1 (5 bases). The V end was cut by 3 bases, the J end by 6 bases, with 14 bases between. Germline CDR1 is GTSNPN and CDR2 is SVGIG (reference sequence). The CDR3 runs to 13 residues. CDR3 loop: CAWRKTEPDGYTF. CDR3 coding DNA: TGTGCCTGGAGAAAGACAGAGCCCGATGGCTACACCTTC.

This clone was observed a few times. The J gene is TRBJ1-1, the V gene TRBV7-6; TRBD1 matches 8 bases. J gave up 4 bases and V 0 bases, and 4 bases lay outside the gene matches. The CDR3 length is 15 residues. CDR1 SGHVS and CDR2 FNYEAQ come from the germline V gene. The CDR3 loop reads CASSLAQGARTEAFF. For the CDR3, the DNA is TGTGCCAGCAGCTTAGCGCAGGGGGCGCGCACTGAAGCTTTCTTT.

By frequency in the sample, this clone is medium-sized (0.01 to 0.1%). J is TRBJ1-2 and V is TRBV7-8; maybe TRBD1 (5 bases). Trimming pared 3 bases from V and 5 bases from J, leaving 13 bases between. CDR3 size: 14 residues. CDR1 and CDR2 from the germline V gene are SGHVS and FQNEAQ. This CDR3 reads CASSFLVGTYGYTF. DNA for the CDR3: TGTGCCAGCAGCTTCCTCGTTGGGACTTATGGCTACACCTTC.

The chain carries TRBV9 and TRBJ2-4; TRBD2 matches 13 bases. The J segment lost 8 bases and the V segment lost 0 bases, leaving 2 bases of the junction unmatched. The germline V gene encodes CDR1 SGDLS and CDR2 YYNGEE. The CDR3 covers 15 residues. CDR3: CASSVATSGRDIQYF. CDR3 bases: TGTGCCAGCAGCGTAGCTACTAGCGGGAGGGACATTCAGTACTTC.

The chain recombines TRBV5-1 with TRBJ2-3; possibly TRBD2 for D (6 bases). The V gene lost 0 bases and the J gene lost 2 bases, with 10 bases spanning the gap. The CDR3 contains 15 residues. CDR1 and CDR2 (germline): SGHRS, YFSETQ. The CDR3 region is CASSLAPSDTDTQYF. The CDR3, as DNA: TGCGCCAGCAGCTTGGCTCCTAGCGACACAGATACGCAGTATTTT.

The gene calls are TRBV20-1 and TRBJ1-1; D uncertain. Germline V CDR1 and CDR2: DFQATT, SNEGSKA (reference sequence). This CDR3 comprises 11 residues. With 6 bases removed from V and 4 bases from J, the gap between germline ends came to 9 bases. The CDR3 DNA is TGCAGTGCCTCGTGGGGCACTGAAGCTTTCTTT. This translates into CSASWGTEAFF.

This rearrangement joins TRBV5-1 to TRBJ1-1; 10 bases map to TRBD1. The J segment lost 4 bases and the V segment lost 2 bases, leaving 5 bases of the junction unmatched. CDR3 length equals 15 residues. CDR1 is SGHRS and CDR2 is YFSETQ in the germline V gene. This chain's CDR3 is CASSFPGQGVTEAFF. The CDR3, as DNA: TGCGCCAGCAGCTTTCCCGGACAGGGGGTCACTGAAGCTTTCTTT.

The rearrangement joins TRBV11-3 to TRBJ2-1; 8 bases line up with TRBD2. Germline CDR1 is SGHNT and CDR2 is YENEEA. This CDR3 is built from 17 residues. The V gene end was trimmed by 1 base and the J gene end by 0 bases; junction bases not matched to a gene: 5. The CDR3 nucleotides read TGTGCCAGCAGCTTAGGACTAGCGTCTAGCTCCTACAATGAGCAGTTCTTC. It is translated as CASSLGLASSSYNEQFF.